This record concerns one T cell receptor beta chain sequence. Antigen unknown. The data were taken from a study of shared clonotypes between healthy human individuals. Notes on the study in general: The generation probabilities recorded for non-shared clonotypes fell below those of clonotypes shared by all four donors. Depth was large, yet rarefaction showed that sorted-subset sequencing was incomplete.

Method: immunoSEQ multiplex PCR; TCRdb's copy keeps in-frame clones and lacks some. This table has some 2,100,000 clones, approximately 94% appearing once. This CDR3 contains 14 residues. The germline V and J ends were trimmed by 5 bases and 7 bases, with 18 bases remaining between them. CDR1 and CDR2 (germline): SEHNR, FQNEAQ (reference sequence). Positively selected for CCR7, the CD45RO-negative cells used as naive CD8 cells excluded terminally differentiated effector memory CD45RA+ cells. The donors, all of them Caucasian adults, lived in Nashville, Tennessee. The chain is built from TRBV7-9 and TRBJ2-7, with D tentatively TRBD1 (6 bases). This sequence originates from a man aged 18 to 35 in good health. Some clones in this sample may be carry-over from other donors' samples. What was sequenced was naive CD8+ T cells from PBMCs. DNA of the CDR3: TGTGCCAGCAGCAACCGGGACACACCGCGGGAGCAGTACTTC. Protein: CASSNRDTPREQYF.